These T cell receptor beta chains were read from a single sample in a study of blood T cell repertoires in COVID-19. TCRdb keeps only in-frame clones here, not all; method: immunoSEQ multiplex PCR. Here the sample spans roughly 300,000 clones, 92% being singletons. Material: PBMCs or T cells enriched from blood (not recorded which). These receptors were collected from a woman aged 25 to 39 who had recovered from COVID-19. Each CDR3 is given with its conserved first and last residue. The D gene is left open where the match is weak. Clone sizes are given selectively: once, few, many, or a class where the clone is expanded.

j_gene	abundance	v_gene	d_gene	CDR3nt	CDR3aa
TRBJ1-1	NA	TRBV2	NA	TGTGCCAGCTTACAGGCGACCTTTCTTCGCCAGGGGAACACTGAAGCTTTCTTT	CASLQATFLRQGNTEAFF
TRBJ2-1	NA	TRBV6-7	TRBD2	TGTGCCAGCAGCCGTATGCGGGAGGTCTACAATGAGCAGTTCTTC	CASSRMREVYNEQFF
TRBJ2-3	NA	TRBV7-8	NA	TGTGCCAGCAGCTTTCTGGGGGCTGGTACGCAGTATTTT	CASSFLGAGTQYF
TRBJ2-7	NA	TRBV5-5	NA	TGTGCCAGCACCCCTGTGGGGGCTGACTACGAGCAGTACTTC	CASTPVGADYEQYF
TRBJ2-5	once	TRBV5-1	TRBD2	TGCGCCAGCAGCTTAGGACTAGCGGCCCAAGAGACCCAGTACTTC	CASSLGLAAQETQYF
TRBJ2-1	NA	TRBV29-1	TRBD2	TGCAGCGTAAAGACTAGCGGTAACAATGAGCAGTTCTTC	CSVKTSGNNEQFF
TRBJ2-1	NA	TRBV9	TRBD2	TGTGCCAGCAGCGTGACTAGCGGGCACAATGAGCAGTTCTTC	CASSVTSGHNEQFF
TRBJ1-5	NA	TRBV19	NA	TGTGCCAGTAGCCCCTCAGGGGTTCAGCCCCAGCATTTT	CASSPSGVQPQHF
TRBJ1-1	NA	TRBV4-3	TRBD1	TGCGCCAGCAGCCAAGTTTACTCGTCCGGGACAGGGGTAGTAGCTTTCTTT	CASSQVYSSGTGVVAFF
TRBJ2-7	NA	TRBV5-1	TRBD1	TGCGCCAGCAGCTCGATAACCGGGACAGGAACCTACGAGCAGTACTTC	CASSSITGTGTYEQYF
TRBJ2-1	NA	TRBV5-4	NA	TGTGCCAGCAGGCCGCGGGACTCCCGACTCGATGAGCAGTTCTTC	CASRPRDSRLDEQFF
TRBJ1-4	NA	TRBV27	TRBD1	TGTGCCAGCAGCCGGACAGGGCCTAATGAAAAACTGTTTTTT	CASSRTGPNEKLFF
TRBJ2-1	NA	TRBV20-1	TRBD2	TGCAGTGCTAGTCCCATAGCGGGAGATCATGAGCAGTTCTTC	CSASPIAGDHEQFF
TRBJ2-5	NA	TRBV29-1	NA	TGCAGCGTTGAGACAGGACAAGAGACCCAGTACTTC	CSVETGQETQYF
TRBJ2-3	NA	TRBV2	NA	TGTGCCAGCAGTGAAGCGCTAGGGCTAGCCCGGATGACAGATACGCAGTATTTT	CASSEALGLARMTDTQYF
TRBJ1-1	NA	TRBV7-2	TRBD1	TGTGCCAGCAGGACACAGGGGGACACTGAAGCTTTCTTT	CASRTQGDTEAFF
TRBJ1-2	NA	TRBV28	NA	TGTGCCAGCAGGGTACAGGGCTATGGCTACACCTTC	CASRVQGYGYTF
TRBJ1-2	NA	TRBV18	TRBD1	TGTGCCAGCTCACCAGGGACAGGGCAATCTAACTATGGCTACACCTTC	CASSPGTGQSNYGYTF
TRBJ2-1	NA	TRBV9	TRBD2	TGTGCCAGCAGCCTTCGGACTAGCGGGGGGGACAAAACCTACAATGAGCAGTTCTTC	CASSLRTSGGDKTYNEQFF
TRBJ2-7	NA	TRBV18	TRBD2	TGTGCCAGCTCACCACTAGCGGGAGCATACGAGCAGTACTTC	CASSPLAGAYEQYF
TRBJ1-1	NA	TRBV5-6	NA	TGTGCCAGCAGCACGGGGGGCTTCGGGGACACTGAAGCTTTCTTT	CASSTGGFGDTEAFF
TRBJ2-7	NA	TRBV28	TRBD1	TGTGCCAGCAGCACCGGGACAGGGTTACACGAGCAGTACTTC	CASSTGTGLHEQYF
TRBJ1-3	NA	TRBV28	NA	TGTGCCAGCACCCTACCTCGATGGGGAAACACCATATATTTT	CASTLPRWGNTIYF
TRBJ2-7	NA	TRBV12-3/TRBV12-4	NA	TGTGCCAGCAGTTCGGGGAGCTCCTACGAGCAGTACTTC	CASSSGSSYEQYF
TRBJ1-2	NA	TRBV18	TRBD1	TGTGCCAGCTCACCCCCCGGGACAGGGTATGGCTACACCTTC	CASSPPGTGYGYTF
TRBJ1-5	NA	TRBV12-3/TRBV12-4	TRBD1	TGTGCCAGCAGTAGGGACAGGGAAGGACCCCAGCATTTT	CASSRDREGPQHF
TRBJ2-3	NA	TRBV28	TRBD2	TGTGCCACCTTACGGGGGGGGCTAGACACAGATACGCAGTATTTT	CATLRGGLDTDTQYF
TRBJ2-7	once	TRBV27	NA	TGTGCCAGCAGCTCTGTCTCCTCCTACGAGCAGTACTTC	CASSSVSSYEQYF
TRBJ1-3	NA	TRBV28	TRBD1	TGTGCCAGCTCCGCGGTCAGGGGGGCGGGAAACACCATATATTTT	CASSAVRGAGNTIYF
TRBJ2-1	NA	TRBV11-2	NA	TGTGCCAGCAGCCCCGCGGTTCAGAGTCATGAGCAGTTCTTC	CASSPAVQSHEQFF
TRBJ2-3	NA	TRBV5-4	TRBD2	TGTGCCAGCAGCTTGGCATTAGCGGGTGGCGATACGCAGTATTTT	CASSLALAGGDTQYF
TRBJ1-3	NA	TRBV5-1	NA	TGCGCCAGCAGCTTGGCTTTCGGCTCTGGAAACACCATATATTTT	CASSLAFGSGNTIYF
TRBJ1-5	NA	TRBV28	NA	TGTGCCAGCAATCATTTCTATAGCAATCAGCCCCAGCATTTT	CASNHFYSNQPQHF
TRBJ2-1	NA	TRBV6-2/TRBV6-3	NA	TGTGCCAGCAGTTACAGCGGAAGCTCCTACAATGAGCAGTTCTTC	CASSYSGSSYNEQFF
TRBJ2-4	NA	TRBV5-4	NA	TGTGCCAGCAGCTTGGCAGGGGGAGGAGACATTCAGTACTTC	CASSLAGGGDIQYF
TRBJ2-1	once	TRBV19	NA	TGTGCCAGTAGTATCAGAGACAGTAATGAGCAGTTCTTC	CASSIRDSNEQFF
TRBJ2-1	NA	TRBV6-2/TRBV6-3	TRBD2	TGTGCCAGCAGTTCGACTAGCGGACCTTACAATGAGCAGTTCTTC	CASSSTSGPYNEQFF
TRBJ2-7	NA	TRBV7-2	NA	TGTGCCAGCAGCTTAGGGCCTGAAGCCTACGAGCAGTACTTC	CASSLGPEAYEQYF
TRBJ1-1	NA	TRBV7-6	NA	TGTGCCAGCAGCCCTCAGGCGCTGAACACTGAAGCTTTCTTT	CASSPQALNTEAFF
TRBJ2-1	NA	TRBV10-3	TRBD1	TGTGCCACCAATTTGGACAGGGGAAATGAGCAGTTCTTC	CATNLDRGNEQFF
TRBJ2-7	NA	TRBV19	TRBD1	TGTGCCAGTACTGGGGGCGACAGGGGGCTATACGAGCAGTACTTC	CASTGGDRGLYEQYF
TRBJ1-6	NA	TRBV6-6	NA	TGTGCCAGCAGTCCTGCCCGAGGATCCTGGGATAATTCACCCCTCCACTTT	CASSPARGSWDNSPLHF
TRBJ2-7	NA	TRBV15	NA	TGTGCCACCAGCAGAGATAGTAGCGGTTACGAGCAGTACTTC	CATSRDSSGYEQYF
TRBJ1-6	NA	TRBV28	NA	TGTGCCAGCAGTTTACACAGGGCGAGGTCACCCCTCCACTTT	CASSLHRARSPLHF
TRBJ2-5	NA	TRBV7-9	TRBD1	TGTGCCAGCAGCCCTAGACAGGGGGGAGAGACCCAGTACTTC	CASSPRQGGETQYF